The 29 T cell receptor beta chains below all came from one sample that was sequenced in a study of blood T cell repertoires in COVID-19 (TCRdb year 2020). The library came from the immunoSEQ multiplex PCR assay. The table was pulled from immuneACCESS by TCRdb, which kept in-frame rearrangements only. Such tables lose some clones; where checked, under half of the loss comes from unresolved V genes, and the rest has no known cause. The table for this sample lists about 400,000 clones; about 89% of them were counted only once. About 4.5% of the sample is held by the ten biggest clonotypes. Sequenced sample: peripheral blood. These receptors all come from a woman younger than 45 with acute or convalescent COVID-19.

J is TRBJ2-1 and V is TRBV6-5, with D perhaps matching TRBD1 (5 bases). Trimming pared 6 bases from V and 7 bases from J, leaving 7 bases between. This CDR3 is 11 amino acids long. Per the germline V gene, CDR1 is MNHEY and CDR2 is SVGAGI. CDR3: CASSQGNEQFF. The CDR3 region has the DNA TGTGCCAGCAGCCAGGGTAATGAGCAGTTCTTC.

The chain uses TRBV7-7 and TRBJ2-1; D not certain. Germline-derived CDR1 and CDR2 are SSHAT and FNYEAQ (reference sequence). This CDR3 region has 13 residues. V lost 5 bases and J lost 6, with 11 bases in between. This CDR3 reads CASSHSPGNEQFF. The CDR3 nucleotides are TGTGCCAGCAGCCATAGCCCTGGCAATGAGCAGTTCTTC.

CDR3 sequence (DNA): TGTGCCAGCAGCTTGGCGACAGGGGGTGGAAACACCATATATTTT. Translation: CASSLATGGGNTIYF. The chain is built from TRBV11-2 and TRBJ1-3; 9 bases align to TRBD1. Germline assignment: CDR1 SGHAT and CDR2 FQNNGV. The CDR3 covers 15 residues. V trimming: 3 bases; J trimming: 3 bases; junction bases outside the gene matches: 3.

This chain uses TRBV2 with TRBJ1-5; tentative D call: TRBD1 (6 bases). This CDR3 is 15 amino acids long. Germline CDR1 is SNHLY and CDR2 is FYNNEI. The V end lost 5 bases, the J end lost 4 bases, and 15 bases lay between the germline ends. The CDR3 bases are TGTGCCAGCAGTTTGACAGGCGCGATAAATCAGCCCCAGCATTTT. This codes for CASSLTGAINQPQHF.

The rearrangement links TRBV10-1 to TRBJ1-6; tentative D call: TRBD1 (5 bases). V lost 3 bases and J lost 12, with 9 bases in between. Germline-derived CDR1 and CDR2 are WNHNN and SYGVQD (reference sequence). CDR3 length equals 12 residues. As DNA, the CDR3 is TGCGCCAGCAGTGACCAGGGTGAACCCCTCCACTTT. Translation: CASSDQGEPLHF.

The chain uses TRBV30 and TRBJ2-2, with D uncertain. The V end lost 5 bases, the J end lost 1 base, and 2 bases lay between the germline ends. The CDR3 totals 11 residues. Per germline, CDR1 GTSNPN and CDR2 SVGIG (reference sequence). This CDR3 reads CAWQNTGELFF. In DNA, the CDR3 is TGTGCCTGGCAGAACACCGGGGAGCTGTTTTTT.

The chain combines TRBV21-1 with TRBJ1-1. TRBV21-1 is an annotated pseudogene. The CDR3 sequence is 15 residues long. CDR3 region: CASSVRRVFFSEAFF. CDR3 nucleotides: TGTGCCAGCAGCGTGCGACGGGTTTTTTTTTCTGAAGCTTTCTTT.

The CDR3 sequence: CASSYGQGGKNTIYF. The CDR3 nucleotides read TGTGCCAGCAGTTACGGACAGGGAGGGAAGAACACCATATATTTT. The gene calls are TRBV6-5 and TRBJ1-3; 8 bases are a match to TRBD1. Looked up from germline, CDR1 is MNHEY and CDR2 is SVGAGI. This CDR3 is built from 15 residues. The V gene end was trimmed by 2 bases and the J gene end by 7 bases; junction bases not matched to a gene: 7.

This clone occurred a few times. V is TRBV5-1 and J is TRBJ1-4; D ambiguous. The ends were cut back, 6 bases at V and 10 bases at J, with 10 bases in the middle. Germline V gene data show CDR1 as SGHRS and CDR2 as YFSETQ. The CDR3 consists of 11 residues. The DNA of the CDR3 is TGCGCCAGCACCCCCCCAGGAAAACTGTTTTTT. It codes for CASTPPGKLFF.

This clone was observed many times. The chain couples TRBV10-3 to TRBJ2-2; 13 positions match TRBD2. V trimming: 6 bases; J trimming: 5 bases; junction bases outside the gene matches: 6. Germline V CDR1 and CDR2: ENHRY, SYGVKD. The CDR3 consists of 16 residues. The DNA of the CDR3 is TGTGCCATCAGCGTACTAGCGGGGGGGAGTACCGGGGAGCTGTTTTTT. As protein: CAISVLAGGSTGELFF.

The chain couples TRBV3-1 (or the pseudogene TRBV3-2) to TRBJ2-3, with 10 nucleotides matching TRBD2. The CDR3 runs 16 residues. V shed 4 bases, J shed 8 bases, and the junction held 12 bases outside the gene matches. In germline, CDR1 is LGHDT, CDR2 YNNKEL (reference sequence). The CDR3 DNA follows: TGTGCCAGCAGCCCCCCCGGACTAGCGGCAGGTGGTACGCAGTATTTT. Its translation is CASSPPGLAAGGTQYF.

J is TRBJ2-7 and V is TRBV6-1; D possibly corresponds to TRBD1 (6 bases). CDR1 is MNHNS and CDR2 is SASEGT in the germline V gene. Trimming left V 0 bases short and J 7 bases short, with 13 bases between. The CDR3 is made up of 14 amino acids. The CDR3 loop reads CASSEAGGVGEQYF. In DNA, the CDR3 is TGTGCCAGCAGTGAAGCAGGGGGTGTGGGTGAGCAGTACTTC.

V is TRBV6-5 and J is TRBJ2-7; D possibly corresponds to TRBD1 (5 bases). The CDR3 has 13 residues. V dropped 10 bases and J dropped 2 bases, with 15 bases sitting between them. Per the germline V gene, CDR1 is MNHEY and CDR2 is SVGAGI. The DNA for the CDR3 is TGTGCCACCTCAGATGGGGCGACCTACGAGCAGTACTTC. Amino acids: CATSDGATYEQYF.

The V gene is TRBV6-5, the J gene TRBJ2-3; 9 positions agree with TRBD2. The CDR3 runs 15 residues. From germline, CDR1 is MNHEY and CDR2 SVGAGI. The V gene end was trimmed by 5 bases and the J gene end by 4 bases; junction bases not matched to a gene: 7. Here the CDR3 DNA reads TGTGCCAGCAGTCCTAGCGGGGTCGGGGCAGATACGCAGTATTTT. Protein sequence: CASSPSGVGADTQYF.

This chain joins TRBV5-4 and TRBJ2-3, with TRBD2 identical over 8 bases. The CDR3 length is 16 residues. CDR1 is SGHNT and CDR2 is YYREEE in the germline V gene (reference sequence). J lost 0 bases, V lost 0 bases, and 3 bases had no gene match. CDR3 DNA: TGTGCCAGCAGCTTGGTCTCGGGGGGGAGCACAGATACGCAGTATTTT. It specifies CASSLVSGGSTDTQYF.

The J gene is TRBJ2-5, the V gene TRBV2, with 8 bases matching TRBD2. The CDR3 runs to 15 residues. Trimming at V came to 6 bases and at J to 4 bases, leaving 10 bases not matched to a gene. CDR1 and CDR2 (germline): SNHLY, FYNNEI. The CDR3 spells CASSPLPGGRETQYF. DNA for the CDR3: TGTGCCAGCAGCCCCCTTCCGGGGGGGCGAGAGACCCAGTACTTC.

The chain employs TRBV3-1 (or the pseudogene TRBV3-2) and TRBJ2-3; 10 bases align to TRBD2. CDR3 size: 17 residues. Per the germline V gene, CDR1 is LGHDT and CDR2 is YNNKEL (reference sequence). With 2 bases clipped from V and 2 bases from J, the junction kept 7 bases outside the gene matches. For the CDR3, the DNA is TGTGCCAGCAGCCAACACAGACTAGCGGGCCCCACAGATACGCAGTATTTT. Its translation: CASSQHRLAGPTDTQYF.

This chain links TRBV6-6 with TRBJ1-1; D is unresolved. The V and J ends lost 5 bases and 0 bases respectively, with 13 bases between them. Germline-derived CDR1 and CDR2 are MNHNY and SVGAGI (reference sequence). The CDR3 covers 15 residues. The CDR3 sequence: CASSNLTPMNTEAFF. CDR3 bases: TGTGCCAGCAGTAACCTGACACCAATGAACACTGAAGCTTTCTTT.

The chain's CDR3 is CASSLQGRTEAFF. The CDR3 DNA sequence: TGTGCCAGCAGTCTACAGGGAAGAACTGAAGCTTTCTTT. The chain has TRBV28 and TRBJ1-1, with a weak D call TRBD1 (6 bases). The length of the CDR3 is 13 residues. CDR1 is MDHEN, CDR2 SYDVKM, per germline. V gave up 5 bases and J gave up 5 bases, with 12 bases separating them.

The chain recombines TRBV19 with TRBJ2-1; a weak D match, TRBD1 (6 bases). The CDR3 spans 15 residues. V lost 8 bases to trimming and J lost 8 bases, with 22 bases between them. In germline, CDR1 is LNHDA, CDR2 SQIVND (reference sequence). For the CDR3, the DNA is TGTGCCAGTCAAGATAGCGCTTCAGGGGTGCATGAGCAGTTCTTC. Protein sequence: CASQDSASGVHEQFF.

The rearrangement joins TRBV2 to TRBJ2-5; 9 bases agree with TRBD2. This CDR3 contains 14 residues. CDR1 is SNHLY and CDR2 is FYNNEI in the germline V gene. The junction had 7 bases not matched to a gene; V was cut back by 6 bases and J by 5 bases. The CDR3 sequence is CASRSGGPGETQYF. The CDR3 coding sequence is TGTGCCAGCAGAAGCGGGGGGCCGGGGGAGACCCAGTACTTC.

This clone was counted between two and nine times. The chain has TRBV13 and TRBJ1-2; D unresolved. CDR1 is PRHDT, CDR2 FYEKMQ, per germline (reference sequence). Trimming stripped 6 bases from V and 2 bases from J, with 13 bases between. The length of the CDR3 is 14 residues. CDR3 sequence reads: CASRLITRNYGYTF. In DNA, the CDR3 is TGTGCCAGCAGGCTGATCACCAGAAACTATGGCTACACCTTC.

This chain's CDR3 is CASSDTGGGQPQHF. The CDR3 DNA reads TGTGCCAGCAGTGATACAGGGGGCGGGCAGCCCCAGCATTTT. This sequence joins TRBV6-1 and TRBJ1-5; TRBD1 aligns across 9 bases. V shed 3 bases and J 7 bases; nucleotides not matched to a gene: 4. Germline loops: CDR1 MNHNS, CDR2 SASEGT. The CDR3 contains 14 residues.

This clone has just one count. This chain joins TRBV15 and TRBJ2-5; a possible D gene is TRBD1 (6 bases). Trimming left V 2 bases short and J 3 bases short, with 13 bases between. The CDR3 contains 15 residues. CDR1 and CDR2 (germline): LNHNV, YYDKDF (reference sequence). The CDR3 nucleotides read TGTGCCACCAGCAGATTACCCAGGGGTGAAGAGACCCAGTACTTC. This translates into CATSRLPRGEETQYF.

The sample holds a few counts of this clone. This chain links TRBV21-1 with TRBJ2-6; the table assigns TRBD2, which was not confirmed against the DNA. TRBV21-1 is classified as a pseudogene. This CDR3 is 20 amino acids long. The CDR3 nucleotides are TGTGCCAGCAGCAATAGTCTTCAGCGGGGGTCCCTCTCTGGGGCCAACGTCCTGACTTTC. Amino acid sequence: CASSNSLQRGSLSGANVLTF.

This chain connects TRBV3-1 (or the pseudogene TRBV3-2) to TRBJ1-1; tentatively, D is TRBD1 (6 bases). Trimming pared 6 bases from V and 10 bases from J, leaving 27 bases between. Looked up from germline, CDR1 is LGHDT and CDR2 is YNNKEL (reference sequence). The CDR3 contains 16 residues. The CDR3 nucleotides read TGTGCCAGCAGTCAACAGGGTCGAAGCCCTCAAGGGGGAGCTTTCTTT. Encoded protein: CASSQQGRSPQGGAFF.

As DNA, the CDR3 is TGTGCCAGCAGCCGAGGGACAGGCGAGGCTTTCTTT. The encoded protein is CASSRGTGEAFF. The gene calls are TRBV3-1 (or the pseudogene TRBV3-2) and TRBJ1-1, with TRBD1 matching over 8 bases. Germline V CDR1 and CDR2: LGHDT, YNNKEL (reference sequence). This CDR3 contains 12 residues. V shed 4 bases, J shed 11 bases, and the junction held 6 bases outside the gene matches.

V is TRBV6-2 or TRBV6-3 and J is TRBJ2-1; 7 positions match TRBD1. V lost 2 bases to trimming and J lost 6 bases; unmatched junction nucleotides: 10. CDR3 length: 16 residues. Germline lookup yields CDR1 MNHEY and CDR2 SVGEGT. For the CDR3, the DNA is TGTGCCAGCAGTTACACCAAGGGGGCAGGTATCAATGAGCAGTTCTTC. Its protein product is CASSYTKGAGINEQFF.

The rearrangement uses TRBV4-2 and TRBJ1-1; possibly TRBD1 for D (6 bases). The V end lost 5 bases, the J end lost 0 bases, and 16 bases lay between the germline ends. The CDR3 covers 16 residues. Germline values: CDR1 LGHNA, CDR2 YNFKEQ. The DNA of the CDR3 is TGTGCCAGCAGCAGGGGTACAGGGTACATGAACACTGAAGCTTTCTTT. It encodes CASSRGTGYMNTEAFF.